The subject of this entry is one TCR beta chain. CDR1 is MNHEY, CDR2 SMNVEV, per germline (reference sequence). The CDR3 runs to 14 residues. V lost 3 bases, J lost 7 bases, and 0 bases stayed unmatched. The data were taken from a study of blood T cell repertoires in COVID-19. Original methodology: Reference gene primer amplification gave nucleated cell count estimates. Assay used: immunoSEQ multiplex PCR; TCRdb lists only in-frame clones, some missing. Clone size and the V and J calls come from that table; the DNA yielded D and trimming. The sample comprises about 81,000 clones, more than 75% of which are singletons, and roughly 15% rests with the top ten.

Sequencing was done on a sample of peripheral blood. The V gene is TRBV27, the J gene TRBJ1-6; 10 bases map to TRBD1. This receptor was taken from a woman in her 70s with acute or convalescent COVID-19. CDR3 sequence (DNA): TGTGCCAGCAGTTTGGGACAGGGGAATTCACCCCTCCACTTT. It specifies CASSLGQGNSPLHF.